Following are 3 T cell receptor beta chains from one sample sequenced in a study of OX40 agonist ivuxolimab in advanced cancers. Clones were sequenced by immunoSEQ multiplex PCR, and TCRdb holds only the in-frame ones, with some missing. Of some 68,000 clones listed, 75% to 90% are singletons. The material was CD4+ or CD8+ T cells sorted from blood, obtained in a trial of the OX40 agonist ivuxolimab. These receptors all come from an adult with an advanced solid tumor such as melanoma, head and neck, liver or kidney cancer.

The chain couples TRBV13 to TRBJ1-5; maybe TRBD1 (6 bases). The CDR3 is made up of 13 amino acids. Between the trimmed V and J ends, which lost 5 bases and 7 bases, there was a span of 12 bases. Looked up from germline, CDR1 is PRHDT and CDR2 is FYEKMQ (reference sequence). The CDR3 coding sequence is TGTGCCAGCAGCGCCGGACAGTTCCAGCCCCAGCATTTT. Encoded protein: CASSAGQFQPQHF.

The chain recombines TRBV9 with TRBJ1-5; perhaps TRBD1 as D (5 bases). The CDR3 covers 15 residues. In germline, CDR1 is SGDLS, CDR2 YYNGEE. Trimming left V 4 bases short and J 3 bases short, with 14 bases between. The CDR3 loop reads CASSSGGRDNQPQHF. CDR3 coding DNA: TGTGCCAGCAGCTCCGGGGGGAGGGACAATCAGCCCCAGCATTTT.

In DNA form, the CDR3 reads TGTGCCAGCAGTCCACTCGACAGGGTGGGGAACACCATATATTTT. Translating gives CASSPLDRVGNTIYF. The chain carries TRBV27 and TRBJ1-3, with 7 nucleotides matching TRBD1. The CDR3 sequence is 15 residues long. CDR1 and CDR2 from the germline V gene are MNHEY and SMNVEV (reference sequence). After removal of 5 bases from V and 7 bases from J, the junction contained 11 bases not matched to a gene.